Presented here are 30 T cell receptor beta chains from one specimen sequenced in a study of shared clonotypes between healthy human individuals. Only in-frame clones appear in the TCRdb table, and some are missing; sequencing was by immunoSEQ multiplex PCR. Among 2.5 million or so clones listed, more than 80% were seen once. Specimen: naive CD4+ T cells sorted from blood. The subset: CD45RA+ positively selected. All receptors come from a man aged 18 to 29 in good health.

In nucleotides, the CDR3 is TGTGCCAGCAACGGACAGCGAAATTCACCCCTCCACTTT. It is translated as CASNGQRNSPLHF. J is TRBJ1-6 and V is TRBV2; a possible D gene is TRBD1 (6 bases). From germline, CDR1 is SNHLY and CDR2 FYNNEI. V lost 7 bases and J 7 bases, leaving 11 bases between the germline ends. The length of the CDR3 is 13 residues.

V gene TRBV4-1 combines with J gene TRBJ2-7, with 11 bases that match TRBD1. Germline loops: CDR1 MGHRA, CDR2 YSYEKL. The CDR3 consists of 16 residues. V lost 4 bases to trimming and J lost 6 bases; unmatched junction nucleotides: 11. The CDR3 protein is CASSPQERTGGLEQYF. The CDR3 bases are TGCGCCAGCAGCCCTCAGGAGCGGACAGGGGGCCTCGAGCAGTACTTC.

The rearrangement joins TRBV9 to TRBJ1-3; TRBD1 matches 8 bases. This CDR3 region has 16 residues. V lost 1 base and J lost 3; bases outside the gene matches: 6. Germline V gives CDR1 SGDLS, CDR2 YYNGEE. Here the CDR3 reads CASSVLGQVGGNTIYF. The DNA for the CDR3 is TGTGCCAGCAGCGTACTGGGACAGGTTGGTGGAAACACCATATATTTT.

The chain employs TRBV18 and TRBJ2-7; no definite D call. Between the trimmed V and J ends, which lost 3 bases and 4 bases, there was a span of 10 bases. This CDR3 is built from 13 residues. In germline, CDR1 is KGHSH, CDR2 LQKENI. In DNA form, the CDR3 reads TGTGCCAGCTCACCCCGCCCCGAATACGAGCAGTACTTC. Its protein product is CASSPRPEYEQYF. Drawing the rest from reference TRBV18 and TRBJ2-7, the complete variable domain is NAGVMQNPRHLVRRRGQEARLRCSPMKGHSHVYWYRQLPEEGLKFMVYLQKENIIDESGMPKERFSAEFPKEGPSILRIQQVVRGDSAAYFCASSPRPEYEQYFGPGTRLTVT.

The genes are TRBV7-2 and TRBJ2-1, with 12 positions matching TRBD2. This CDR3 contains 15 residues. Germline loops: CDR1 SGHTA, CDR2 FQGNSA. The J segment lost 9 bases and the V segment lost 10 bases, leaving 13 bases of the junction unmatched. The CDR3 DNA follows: TGTGCCATCCCAAGACTAGCGGGAGTTCTGGGTGAGCAGTTCTTC. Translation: CAIPRLAGVLGEQFF.

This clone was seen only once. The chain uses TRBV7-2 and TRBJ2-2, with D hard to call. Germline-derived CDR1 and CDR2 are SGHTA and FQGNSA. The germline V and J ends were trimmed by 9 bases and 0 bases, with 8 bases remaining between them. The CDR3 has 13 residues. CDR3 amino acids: CARATPNTGELFF. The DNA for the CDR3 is TGTGCCAGAGCGACACCGAACACCGGGGAGCTGTTTTTT. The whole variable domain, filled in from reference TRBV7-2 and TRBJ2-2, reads GAGVSQSPSNKVTEKGKDVELRCDPISGHTALYWYRQSLGQGLEFLIYFQGNSAPDKSGLPSDRFSAERTGGSVSTLTIQRTQQEDSAVYLCARATPNTGELFFGEGSRLTVL.

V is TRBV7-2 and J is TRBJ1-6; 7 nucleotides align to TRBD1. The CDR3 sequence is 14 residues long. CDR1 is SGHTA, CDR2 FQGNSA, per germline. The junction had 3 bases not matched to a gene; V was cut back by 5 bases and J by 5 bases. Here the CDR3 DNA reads TGTGCCAGCAGCCGAACAGGGGATAATTCACCCCTCCACTTT. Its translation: CASSRTGDNSPLHF. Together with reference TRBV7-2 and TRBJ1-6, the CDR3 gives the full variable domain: GAGVSQSPSNKVTEKGKDVELRCDPISGHTALYWYRQSLGQGLEFLIYFQGNSAPDKSGLPSDRFSAERTGGSVSTLTIQRTQQEDSAVYLCASSRTGDNSPLHFGNGTRLTVT.

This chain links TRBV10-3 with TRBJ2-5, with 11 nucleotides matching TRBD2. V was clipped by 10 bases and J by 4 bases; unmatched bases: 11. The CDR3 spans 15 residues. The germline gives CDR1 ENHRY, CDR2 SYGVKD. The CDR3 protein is CATGLSGGAGETQYF. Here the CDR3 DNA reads TGTGCCACCGGACTTAGCGGGGGGGCTGGAGAGACCCAGTACTTC.

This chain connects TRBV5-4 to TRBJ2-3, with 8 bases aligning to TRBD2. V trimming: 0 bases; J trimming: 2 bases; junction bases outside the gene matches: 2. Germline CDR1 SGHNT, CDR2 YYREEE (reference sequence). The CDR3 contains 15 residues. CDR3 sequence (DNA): TGTGCCAGCAGCTTGGGTAGCGGGAACACAGATACGCAGTATTTT. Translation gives CASSLGSGNTDTQYF.

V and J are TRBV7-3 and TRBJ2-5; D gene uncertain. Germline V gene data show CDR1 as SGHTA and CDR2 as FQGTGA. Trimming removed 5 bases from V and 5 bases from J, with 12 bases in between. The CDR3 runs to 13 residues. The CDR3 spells CASSLGPSETQYF. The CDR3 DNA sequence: TGTGCCAGCAGCCTTGGGCCTTCCGAGACCCAGTACTTC.

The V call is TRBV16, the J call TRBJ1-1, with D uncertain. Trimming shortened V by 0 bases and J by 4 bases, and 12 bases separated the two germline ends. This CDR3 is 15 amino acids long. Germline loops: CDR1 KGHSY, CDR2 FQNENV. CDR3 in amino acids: CASSQSLPMGTEAFF. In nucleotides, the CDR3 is TGTGCCAGCAGCCAATCTTTGCCAATGGGCACTGAAGCTTTCTTT.

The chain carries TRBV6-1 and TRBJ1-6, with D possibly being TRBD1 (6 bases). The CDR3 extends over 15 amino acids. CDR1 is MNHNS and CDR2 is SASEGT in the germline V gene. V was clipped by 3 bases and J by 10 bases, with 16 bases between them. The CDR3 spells CASSDYVGGGSPLHF. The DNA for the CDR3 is TGTGCCAGCAGTGATTATGTAGGGGGGGGCTCACCCCTCCACTTT.

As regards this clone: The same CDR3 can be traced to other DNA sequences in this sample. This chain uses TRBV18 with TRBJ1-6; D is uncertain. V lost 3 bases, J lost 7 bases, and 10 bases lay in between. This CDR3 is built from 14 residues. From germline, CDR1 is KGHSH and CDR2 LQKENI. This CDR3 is CASSPLGPNSPLHF. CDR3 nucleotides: TGTGCCAGCTCACCGTTGGGCCCCAATTCACCCCTCCACTTT. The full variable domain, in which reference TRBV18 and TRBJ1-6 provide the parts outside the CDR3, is NAGVMQNPRHLVRRRGQEARLRCSPMKGHSHVYWYRQLPEEGLKFMVYLQKENIIDESGMPKERFSAEFPKEGPSILRIQQVVRGDSAAYFCASSPLGPNSPLHFGNGTRLTVT.

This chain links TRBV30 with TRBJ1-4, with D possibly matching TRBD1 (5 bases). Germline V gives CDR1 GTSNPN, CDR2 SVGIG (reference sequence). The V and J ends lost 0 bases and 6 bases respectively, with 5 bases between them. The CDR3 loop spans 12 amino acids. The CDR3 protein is CAWSVGDEKLFF. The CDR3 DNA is TGTGCCTGGAGTGTAGGGGATGAAAAACTGTTTTTT.

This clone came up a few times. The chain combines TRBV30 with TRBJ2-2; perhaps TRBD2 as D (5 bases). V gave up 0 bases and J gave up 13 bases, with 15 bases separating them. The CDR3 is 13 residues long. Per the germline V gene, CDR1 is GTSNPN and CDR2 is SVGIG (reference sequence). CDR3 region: CAWSVFDNRGLFF. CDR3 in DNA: TGTGCCTGGAGTGTCTTTGACAATCGGGGGCTGTTTTTT.

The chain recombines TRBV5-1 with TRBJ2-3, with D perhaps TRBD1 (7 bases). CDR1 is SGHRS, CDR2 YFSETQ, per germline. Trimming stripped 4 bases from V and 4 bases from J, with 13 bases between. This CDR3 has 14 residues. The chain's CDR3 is CASSQARGADTQYF. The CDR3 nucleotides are TGCGCCAGCAGCCAAGCCAGGGGGGCAGATACGCAGTATTTT. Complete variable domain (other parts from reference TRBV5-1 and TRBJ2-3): KAGVTQTPRYLIKTRGQQVTLSCSPISGHRSVSWYQQTPGQGLQFLFEYFSETQRNKGNFPGRFSGRQFSNSRSEMNVSTLELGDSALYLCASSQARGADTQYFGPGTRLTVL.

CDR3 nucleotides: TGCGCCAGCAGCCGTTTCACTAGTAACTACGAGCAGTACTTC. It yields the protein CASSRFTSNYEQYF. The chain joins TRBV5-1 to TRBJ2-7; D perhaps matches TRBD2 (5 bases). This CDR3 contains 14 residues. V lost 4 bases, J lost 3 bases, and 14 bases lay in between. Germline CDR1 and CDR2: SGHRS and YFSETQ. Together with reference TRBV5-1 and TRBJ2-7, the CDR3 gives the full variable domain: KAGVTQTPRYLIKTRGQQVTLSCSPISGHRSVSWYQQTPGQGLQFLFEYFSETQRNKGNFPGRFSGRQFSNSRSEMNVSTLELGDSALYLCASSRFTSNYEQYFGPGTRLTVT.

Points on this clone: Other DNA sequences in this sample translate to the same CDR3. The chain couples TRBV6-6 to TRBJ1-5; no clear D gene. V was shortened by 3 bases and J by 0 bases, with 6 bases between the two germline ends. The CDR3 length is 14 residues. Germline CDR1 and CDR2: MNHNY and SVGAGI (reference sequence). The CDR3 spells CASSYTNSNQPQHF. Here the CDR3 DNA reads TGTGCCAGCAGTTATACGAATAGCAATCAGCCCCAGCATTTT.

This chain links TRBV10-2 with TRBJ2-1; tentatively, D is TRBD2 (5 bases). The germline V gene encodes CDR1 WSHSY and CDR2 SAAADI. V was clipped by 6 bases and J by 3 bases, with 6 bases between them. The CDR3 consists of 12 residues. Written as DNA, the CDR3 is TGCGCCAGCAGGGACTTCTACAATGAGCAGTTCTTC. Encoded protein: CASRDFYNEQFF.

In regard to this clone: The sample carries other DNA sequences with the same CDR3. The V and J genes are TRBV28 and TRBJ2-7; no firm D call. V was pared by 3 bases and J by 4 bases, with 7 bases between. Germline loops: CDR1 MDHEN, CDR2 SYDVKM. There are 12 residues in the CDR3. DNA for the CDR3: TGTGCCAGCAGTTTTTACACGTACGAGCAGTACTTC. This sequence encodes CASSFYTYEQYF.

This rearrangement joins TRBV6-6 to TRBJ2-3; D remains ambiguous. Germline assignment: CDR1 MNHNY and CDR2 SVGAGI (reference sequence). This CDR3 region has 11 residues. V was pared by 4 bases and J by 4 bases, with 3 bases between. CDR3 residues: CASSLADTQYF. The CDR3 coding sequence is TGTGCCAGCAGTTTGGCAGATACGCAGTATTTT.

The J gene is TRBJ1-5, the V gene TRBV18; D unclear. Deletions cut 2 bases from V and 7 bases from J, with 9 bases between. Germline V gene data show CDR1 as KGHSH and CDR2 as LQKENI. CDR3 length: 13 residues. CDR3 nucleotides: TGTGCCAGCTCACCATCGTCGGAACAGCCCCAGCATTTT. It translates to CASSPSSEQPQHF.

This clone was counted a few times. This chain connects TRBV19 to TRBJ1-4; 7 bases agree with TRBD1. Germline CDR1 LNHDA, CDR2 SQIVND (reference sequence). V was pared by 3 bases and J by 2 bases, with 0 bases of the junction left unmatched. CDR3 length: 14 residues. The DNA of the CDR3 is TGTGCCAGTAGTATGACAGGGACTAATGAAAAACTGTTTTTT. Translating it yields CASSMTGTNEKLFF.

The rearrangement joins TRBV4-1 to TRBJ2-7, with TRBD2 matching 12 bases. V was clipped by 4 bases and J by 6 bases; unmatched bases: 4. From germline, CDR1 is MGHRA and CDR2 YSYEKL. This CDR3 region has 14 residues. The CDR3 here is CASSPLGLAGEQYF. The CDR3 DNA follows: TGCGCCAGCAGCCCCCTGGGACTAGCGGGCGAGCAGTACTTC.

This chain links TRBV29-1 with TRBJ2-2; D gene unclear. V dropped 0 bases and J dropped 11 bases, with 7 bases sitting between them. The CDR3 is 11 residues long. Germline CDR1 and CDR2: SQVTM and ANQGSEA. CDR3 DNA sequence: TGCAGCGTTGAAGATAGGAACGAGCTGTTTTTT. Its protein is CSVEDRNELFF.

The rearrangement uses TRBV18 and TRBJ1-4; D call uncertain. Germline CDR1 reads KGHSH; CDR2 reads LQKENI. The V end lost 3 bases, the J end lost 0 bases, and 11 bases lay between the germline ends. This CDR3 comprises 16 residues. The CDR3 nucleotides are TGTGCCAGCTCACCCGACGGGATTGCAACTAATGAAAAACTGTTTTTT. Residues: CASSPDGIATNEKLFF. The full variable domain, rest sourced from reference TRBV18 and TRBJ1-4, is NAGVMQNPRHLVRRRGQEARLRCSPMKGHSHVYWYRQLPEEGLKFMVYLQKENIIDESGMPKERFSAEFPKEGPSILRIQQVVRGDSAAYFCASSPDGIATNEKLFFGSGTQLSVL.

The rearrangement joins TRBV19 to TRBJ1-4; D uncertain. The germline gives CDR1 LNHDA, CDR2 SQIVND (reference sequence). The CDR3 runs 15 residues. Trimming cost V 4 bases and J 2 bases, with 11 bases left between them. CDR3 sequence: CASSTASNTNEKLFF. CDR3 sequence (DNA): TGTGCCAGTAGTACGGCCAGCAACACTAATGAAAAACTGTTTTTT.

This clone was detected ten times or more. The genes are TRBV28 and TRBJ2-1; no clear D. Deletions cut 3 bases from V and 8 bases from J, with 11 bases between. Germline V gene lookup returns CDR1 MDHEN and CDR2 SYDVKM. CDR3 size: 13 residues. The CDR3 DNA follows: TGTGCCAGCAGTTTTCGCGCATGGGATGAGCAGTTCTTC. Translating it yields CASSFRAWDEQFF.

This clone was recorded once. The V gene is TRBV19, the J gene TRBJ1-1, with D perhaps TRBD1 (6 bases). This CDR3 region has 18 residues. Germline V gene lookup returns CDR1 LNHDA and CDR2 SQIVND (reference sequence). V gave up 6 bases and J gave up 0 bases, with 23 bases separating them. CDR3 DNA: TGTGCCAGTAGGCCCGAGGGGGGGGTGGTCCTCATGAACACTGAAGCTTTCTTT. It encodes CASRPEGGVVLMNTEAFF. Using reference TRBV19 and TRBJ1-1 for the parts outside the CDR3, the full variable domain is DGGITQSPKYLFRKEGQNVTLSCEQNLNHDAMYWYRQDPGQGLRLIYYSQIVNDFQKGDIAEGYSVSREKKESFPLTVTSAQKNPTAFYLCASRPEGGVVLMNTEAFFGQGTRLTVV.

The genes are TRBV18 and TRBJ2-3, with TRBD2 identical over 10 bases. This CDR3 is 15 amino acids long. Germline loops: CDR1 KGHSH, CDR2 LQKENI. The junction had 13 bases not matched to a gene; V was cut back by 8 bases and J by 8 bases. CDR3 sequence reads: CASTGSLAGASTQYF. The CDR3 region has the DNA TGTGCCAGCACCGGGAGTCTAGCGGGAGCAAGTACGCAGTATTTT.